This TCR beta chain was obtained from a study of T cell responses to AZD1222 COVID-19 vaccine. Assay: immunoSEQ multiplex PCR; the TCRdb copy retains only in-frame clones and omits some. The repertoire includes under 200,000 clones, 92% of them detected once, and roughly 1.6% sits in the top ten. This CDR3 is built from 13 residues. The ends were cut back, 2 bases at V and 4 bases at J, with 8 bases in the middle. Germline V CDR1 and CDR2: SGHRS, YFSETQ. V gene TRBV5-1 combines with J gene TRBJ2-3, with D uncertain. Specimen: peripheral blood, collected on day 0 of AZD1222 vaccination. The receptor was isolated from an adult in good health. The CDR3 region is CASSFLPPDTQYF. Here the CDR3 DNA reads TGCGCCAGCAGCTTCCTTCCGCCAGATACGCAGTATTTT.